One and the same sample provided the 20 T cell receptor beta chains below, sequenced in a study of tumor and adjacent non-tumor tissue in lung cancer. RNA was extracted from bulk tissue without any cell sorting. More than 3 cm separated this lung sample from the edge of the tumor. Three rounds of nested PCR, following a modified ARM-PCR protocol, produced the TCRbeta library. TCRdb passed the multiplex PCR reads through MiXCR, listing each CDR3 protein once. This sample yields around 75,000 distinct CDR3 sequences, of which around 70% are seen a single time; 28% belongs to the top ten. Sequencing was done on a sample of distant non-tumor lung tissue. All receptors come from a woman in her 50s with non-small cell lung cancer.

This clonotype was seen once. Without the conserved terminal phenylalanine or tryptophan, this CDR3 likely stems from a read error. V usage is TRBV6-5 and J usage is TRBJ1-6; D remains ambiguous. The CDR3 consists of 14 residues. Looked up from germline, CDR1 is MNHEY and CDR2 is SVGAGI. CDR3 DNA sequence: TGTGCCAGTAGTTACGATAGAGAAAATTCACCCCTCCACTCT. Translating gives CASSYDRENSPLHS.

Concerning this clonotype itself: This likely comes from a read error, as the CDR3 has no conserved phenylalanine or tryptophan at its end. V and J are TRBV6-1 and TRBJ2-7; tentatively, D is TRBD2 (5 bases). Trimming left V 7 bases short and J 5 bases short, with 15 bases between. This CDR3 contains 13 residues. CDR1 MNHNS and CDR2 SASEGT come from the germline V gene. The CDR3: CASTGRGVDEQYI. In DNA, the CDR3 is TGTGCCAGCACCGGACGGGGTGTCGACGAGCAGTACATC.

This clonotype has just a few counts. A much larger clone differs from this one at a single base, so this may be a read error. This sequence joins TRBV20-1 and TRBJ2-3; perhaps TRBD1 as D (6 bases). The CDR3 is 14 amino acids. Germline loops: CDR1 DFQATT, CDR2 SNEGSKA (reference sequence). V was shortened by 7 bases and J by 4 bases, with 18 bases between the two germline ends. CDR3 protein: CSGSGAGVPDTQYF. CDR3 DNA sequence: TGCAGTGGGTCCGGGGCAGGGGTCCCAGATACGCAGTATTTT.

Note on this clonotype: The conserved closing phenylalanine or tryptophan is absent in this CDR3, likely reflecting a read error. This chain uses TRBV28 with TRBJ1-5; D ambiguous. The CDR3 runs 16 residues. The germline V gene has CDR1 MDHEN and CDR2 SYDVKM. The germline V and J ends were trimmed by 2 bases and 8 bases, with 19 bases remaining between them. The CDR3 coding sequence is TGTGCCAGCAGTTTAACCTCCAGGCTTAGAAATGAGCCCCAGCATCTT. Translating it yields CASSLTSRLRNEPQHL.

This clonotype was seen a handful of times. One base away lies a much larger clone, so this may be a sequencing read error. The chain has TRBV10-1 and TRBJ2-2; 7 bases agree with TRBD1. CDR3 length equals 14 residues. In germline, CDR1 is WNHNN, CDR2 SYGVQD (reference sequence). With 9 bases clipped from V and 5 bases from J, the junction kept 9 bases outside the gene matches. The CDR3 DNA reads TGCGCCAGGAGTTATTACAGGGGAACCGGGGAGCTGTTTTTT. Translated: CARSYYRGTGELFF.

Remarks on this clonotype: One base away lies a much larger clone, so this may be a sequencing read error. V is TRBV5-5 and J is TRBJ2-1; TRBD2 matches 10 bases. CDR1 is SGHKS, CDR2 YYEKEE, per germline (reference sequence). The CDR3 runs 16 residues. V shed 0 bases and J 3 bases; nucleotides not matched to a gene: 3. DNA for the CDR3: TGTGCCAGCAGCTTGGTTAGCGGGGGGTTCTACAATGAGCAGTTCTTC. It yields the protein CASSLVSGGFYNEQFF.

This clonotype was recorded many times. V and J are TRBV10-3 and TRBJ2-6; either TRBD1 or TRBD2 may fit D (5 bases each). The CDR3 sequence is 19 residues long. The germline V gene encodes CDR1 ENHRY and CDR2 SYGVKD. Trimming cost V 5 bases and J 0 bases, with 20 bases left between them. In nucleotides, the CDR3 is TGTGCCATCAGTCACCCGCCCGGGACGGCCCGCTCTGGGGCCAACGTCCTGACTTTC. Translating gives CAISHPPGTARSGANVLTF.

Remarks on this clonotype: This may be a read error, as it is one base from a much larger clone. The chain has TRBV10-3 and TRBJ2-5, with 9 positions matching TRBD2. The CDR3 totals 16 residues. Germline lookup yields CDR1 ENHRY and CDR2 SYGVKD. V shed 5 bases and J 7 bases; nucleotides not matched to a gene: 14. CDR3 residues: CAISSGLASGAVTQYF. The CDR3 region has the DNA TGTGCCATCAGTTCGGGACTAGCAAGTGGGGCGGTGACCCAGTACTTC.

The V gene is TRBV11-2, the J gene TRBJ2-7; D is undetermined. Deletions cut 2 bases from V and 6 bases from J, with 14 bases between. In germline, CDR1 is SGHAT, CDR2 FQNNGV. The CDR3 runs 14 residues. As DNA, the CDR3 is TGTGCCAGCAGCTTACTAGTGGGATGGTGCGAGCAGTACTTC. Translation: CASSLLVGWCEQYF.

The chain is built from TRBV5-5 and TRBJ2-3; 8 bases line up with TRBD2. CDR1 SGHKS and CDR2 YYEKEE come from the germline V gene (reference sequence). The CDR3 extends over 16 amino acids. V trimming: 4 bases; J trimming: 2 bases; junction bases outside the gene matches: 9. The DNA for the CDR3 is TGTGCCAGCAGCCTCATGGCGGGAGGTTTCACAGATACGCAGTATTTT. Amino acids: CASSLMAGGFTDTQYF. The full variable domain, with the rest looked up from reference TRBV5-5 and TRBJ2-3, is DAGVTQSPTHLIKTRGQQVTLRCSPISGHKSVSWYQQVLGQGPQFIFQYYEKEERGRGNFPDRFSARQFPNYSSELNVNALLLGDSALYLCASSLMAGGFTDTQYFGPGTRLTVL.

With respect to this clonotype: Germline and junction disagree at one end, which may indicate a read error. CDR3 region: CASCLYRLNTQYF. CDR3 nucleotide sequence: TGTGCCAGCTGCTTATATCGTTTGAATACGCAGTATTTT. This sequence joins TRBV11-2 and TRBJ2-3, with D uncertain. Looked up from germline, CDR1 is SGHAT and CDR2 is FQNNGV. The CDR3 spans 13 residues.

This clonotype was recorded only once. Lacking the conserved final phenylalanine or tryptophan, this CDR3 likely reflects a read error. V is TRBV11-2 and J is TRBJ2-7; 11 bases are a match to TRBD2. The CDR3 extends over 14 amino acids. V trimming: 2 bases; J trimming: 5 bases; junction bases outside the gene matches: 2. Germline V gene data show CDR1 as SGHAT and CDR2 as FQNNGV. The CDR3 DNA is TGTGCCAGCAGCTTACTAGCGGGAGGCCACGAGCAGTACTTA. This encodes CASSLLAGGHEQYL.

Comment on this clonotype: Likely a read error: the CDR3 ends without its conserved phenylalanine or tryptophan. The chain recombines TRBV5-8 with TRBJ2-1; no definite D call. Germline-derived CDR1 and CDR2 are SGHTS and YDEGEE. Trimming removed 0 bases from V and 9 bases from J, with 10 bases in between. The CDR3 totals 13 residues. CDR3 amino acids: CASSLEQETEQFS. CDR3 DNA sequence: TGTGCCAGCAGCTTGGAGCAGGAAACTGAGCAGTTCTCA.

For this clonotype: At one boundary the junction diverges from the germline segment, which might be a read error. The chain uses TRBV29-1 and TRBJ1-2; D remains unclear. Germline V CDR1 and CDR2: SQVTM, ANQGSEA. CDR3 length: 11 amino acids. CDR3 loop: CGVLGHYGYTF. CDR3 DNA sequence: TGCGGCGTGCTAGGTCACTATGGTTACACCTTC. The full variable domain, its missing parts supplied by reference TRBV29-1 and TRBJ1-2, is SAVISQKPSRDICQRGTSLTIQCQVDSQVTMMFWYRQQPGQSLTLIATANQGSEATYESGFVIDKFPISRPNLTFSTLTVSNMSPEDSSIYLCGVLGHYGYTFGSGTRLTVV.

On this clonotype: At one end, the junction sequence differs from germline, possibly due to a read error. The genes are TRBV11-3 and TRBJ2-3, with D possibly TRBD1 on 6 matching bases. The CDR3 loop spans 13 amino acids. The germline gives CDR1 SGHNT, CDR2 YENEEA. For the CDR3, the DNA is TGTGCCCGCAGCACCAGGGGTACAGATACGCATTGTTTT. It encodes CARSTRGTDTHCF. Full variable domain (rest looked up from reference TRBV11-3 and TRBJ2-3): EAGVVQSPRYKIIEKKQPVAFWCNPISGHNTLYWYLQNLGQGPELLIRYENEEAVDDSQLPKDRFSAERLKGVDSTLKIQPAELGDSAVYLCARSTRGTDTHCFGPGTRLTVL.

As to this clonotype: A junction end diverges from the germline sequence, so it may reflect a read error. The chain combines TRBV24-1 with TRBJ2-3; weak D call: TRBD2 (5 bases). The CDR3 runs 16 residues. Germline CDR1 KGHDR, CDR2 SFDVKD. This CDR3 is CASSDALEGARDTQYF. The CDR3 DNA reads as TGTGCCTCCAGTGATGCGCTAGAGGGAGCTAGAGATACGCAGTATTTT.

V gene TRBV20-1 combines with J gene TRBJ2-5; D may be TRBD1 (5 bases). This CDR3 comprises 15 residues. Germline V gene lookup returns CDR1 DFQATT and CDR2 SNEGSKA (reference sequence). The V and J ends lost 5 bases and 4 bases respectively, with 20 bases between them. This CDR3 reads CSAHGAEGPGETQYF. CDR3 nucleotide sequence: TGCAGTGCTCATGGGGCGGAAGGGCCGGGAGAGACCCAGTACTTC.

Of note for this clonotype: Just one base apart from a much larger clone, this may be a read error. V is TRBV7-8 and J is TRBJ2-6; perhaps TRBD1 as D (6 bases). This CDR3 is 16 amino acids long. CDR1 SGHVS and CDR2 FQNEAQ come from the germline V gene. CDR3: CASSLEAGAGANVMTF. DNA for the CDR3: TGTGCCAGCAGCTTAGAGGCAGGGGCTGGGGCCAACGTCATGACTTTC.

The rearrangement links TRBV20-1 to TRBJ2-5; D might be TRBD2 (5 bases). This CDR3 has 13 residues. Germline V lookup: CDR1 DFQATT, CDR2 SNEGSKA (reference sequence). The ends were cut back, 2 bases at V and 2 bases at J, with 9 bases in the middle. CDR3: CSARKPGQETQYF. The CDR3 coding sequence is TGCAGTGCTAGAAAGCCGGGGCAAGAGACCCAGTACTTC.

In its sample, this clonotype was seen a few times. A much larger clone differs by one base, so this may be a read error. V and J are TRBV12-3 or TRBV12-4 and TRBJ2-1; D is unclear. The CDR3 extends over 11 amino acids. CDR3 residues: CASSPLYEQLF. The CDR3 DNA follows: TGTGCCAGCAGTCCGCTCTATGAGCAGTTATTC.